This T cell receptor (beta chain) was recovered during a study of HIV-infected patients and healthy controls. Points from the study as a whole: When repertoires were size-matched, rare events in HIV-infected data became overweighted.

cDNA was made from approximately 0.55 ug RNA using alpha and beta constant primers. Separate chain-specific third strand synthesis with multiplexing indices produced the alpha and beta libraries. A 12-nucleotide barcode per molecule came from two concatenated random hexamers added pre-amplification. A short first PCR added P5 and P7 adapter elements and a second index. TCRdb used MiXCR to reprocess the 5' RACE reads, holding one entry per CDR3 protein. The sample lists about 8,600 distinct CDR3 sequences; approximately 8.3% were seen once. By frequency in the sample, this clonotype is medium-sized. Its antigen is as yet unknown. With V trimmed by 4 bases and J by 5 bases, 7 bases remained unmatched. The CDR3 totals 14 residues. CDR1 SGHRS and CDR2 YFSETQ come from the germline V gene. Roughly three months, about 14 weeks, into antiretroviral therapy, follow-up blood was collected. Whole blood was used without fractionation, so all unsorted peripheral T cells were included. The RNA source was an approximately 2.4 ml peripheral blood draw.

Sequenced material: blood, taken during antiretroviral therapy. The chain recombines TRBV5-1 with TRBJ2-7; 9 bases fit TRBD2. The sequence derives from an adult with HIV infection. The CDR3 DNA is TGCGCCAGCAGCCCCCTTAGCGGGAGAGACGAGCAGTACTTC. As protein: CASSPLSGRDEQYF.